The following is a T cell receptor beta chain sequence with its context. Its matching antigen is unknown. CDR1 is SGHVS, CDR2 FQNEAQ, per germline. V lost 1 base, J lost 6 bases, and 6 bases stayed unmatched. The CDR3 has 15 residues. This entry belongs to a study of blood T cells in healthy people across ages. With a J-beta primer mix and a sample-barcoded 5' primer, a second PCR ran about 7 to 11 cycles. MiXCR, applied by TCRdb to the 5' RACE reads, yields one record per CDR3 protein. The sample holds 500,000 to 600,000 distinct CDR3 sequences, 25% to 30% seen once. Findings and limits, study-wide: The long-lived group displayed more naive CD4+ cells, plus higher diversity, than the aged donors did. Across samples, TCR beta diversity tracked strongly with naive T cell percentage.

The receptor comes from a woman aged 70-85 years in good health. The rearrangement uses TRBV7-8 and TRBJ2-3, with TRBD2 matching 8 bases. Material: blood. In DNA, the CDR3 is TGTGCCAGCAGCTTAGATAGCGGGGTTGGGGATACGCAGTATTTT. Translation: CASSLDSGVGDTQYF. The full variable domain, with the rest looked up from reference TRBV7-8 and TRBJ2-3, is GAGVSQSPRYKVAKRGQDVALRCDPISGHVSLFWYQQALGQGPEFLTYFQNEAQLDKSGLPSDRFFAERPEGSVSTLKIQRTQQEDSAVYLCASSLDSGVGDTQYFGPGTRLTVL.